This TCR beta chain came from a study of blood T cell repertoires in COVID-19. Across the study: Collection of acute and convalescent COVID-19 samples took place in the United States, Italy and Spain. In each case, the material was cDNA or gDNA derived from T cells, B-cell-depleted T cells, or PBMCs.

The V gene's germline CDR1 is SEHNR and CDR2 FQNEAQ (reference sequence). The CDR3 spans 13 residues. V lost 5 bases to trimming and J lost 2 bases, with 10 bases between them. Per the original methods: For nucleated cells, counts were estimated from reference gene primer amplification. Profiling relied on immunoSEQ multiplex PCR, and the TCRdb table lists in-frame clones only, not all of them. The DNA was the basis for D and trimming; V, J and clone size are from that table. Among over 200,000 clones, 70% to 90% were seen once, and the ten largest hold about 12%. The chain recombines TRBV7-9 with TRBJ2-7; D is perhaps TRBD2 (5 bases). Material: peripheral blood. This sequence originates from a young woman who had recovered from COVID-19. CDR3 in amino acids: CASSTWRTYEQYF. The CDR3, as DNA: TGTGCCAGCAGCACCTGGAGGACCTACGAGCAGTACTTC.